The next 22 T cell receptor beta chains were all read from a single sample in a study of T cells in Graves' hyperthyroidism and ophthalmopathy (dated by TCRdb to between 2018 and 2020). Libraries were built with multiplex PCR. Sequencing took place on an Illumina HiSeq 2000. Amplification of TCR beta CDR3 regions was carried out from RNA transcripts. The first round of RT-PCR for the TCR CDR3 was performed with the HTBI primer set and the Qiagen OneStep RT-PCR kit. TCRdb reprocessed the public reads (quality trimming at Q25 with fastp, clone calling with MiXCR) and kept in-frame beta chains. Each CDR3 protein gets just one entry, which takes the most common genes and DNA from the rows behind it. The sample records some 770,000 distinct CDR3 sequences, roughly 17% of which are singletons. The ten largest make up approximately 8% of the sample. The sample comprised blood. The receptors originated from a man between 18 and 35 years old with Graves' hyperthyroidism.

This clonotype was observed at least ten times. The V call is TRBV7-9, the J call TRBJ2-1; D possibly corresponds to TRBD2 (5 bases). V was trimmed by 5 bases and J by 5 bases, leaving 13 bases between them. Germline V gene data show CDR1 as SEHNR and CDR2 as FQNEAQ (reference sequence). This CDR3 has 14 residues. The CDR3, as DNA: TGTGCCAGCAGCATAGAGGGTAGCCACAATGAGCAGTTCTTC. Its protein product is CASSIEGSHNEQFF.

This clonotype appeared many times. The chain combines TRBV27 with TRBJ1-1, with D uncertain. Germline values: CDR1 MNHEY, CDR2 SMNVEV (reference sequence). The CDR3 is 13 residues long. With 10 bases removed from V and 3 bases from J, the gap between germline ends came to 15 bases. The CDR3 spells CATARSRHTEAFF. The CDR3 region has the DNA TGTGCCACCGCACGGAGTCGGCACACTGAAGCTTTCTTT.

This clonotype was picked up a small number of times. The chain uses TRBV6-1 and TRBJ1-1; D gene ambiguous. This CDR3 contains 14 residues. CDR1 is MNHNS and CDR2 is SASEGT in the germline V gene. Deletions cut 6 bases from V and 0 bases from J, with 11 bases between. The CDR3 bases are TGTGCCAGCAGACCGCCAGAGGTGAACACTGAAGCTTTCTTT. Translated: CASRPPEVNTEAFF.

The CDR3 loop is CASSRSQGLSSYEQYF. CDR3 coding DNA: TGTGCCAGCAGCCGCTCTCAGGGGCTGAGCTCCTACGAGCAGTACTTC. V and J are TRBV27 and TRBJ2-7, with a tentative D call TRBD1 (6 bases). CDR3 length equals 16 residues. Trimming removed 6 bases at V and 0 bases at J, with 18 bases between. Germline CDR1 is MNHEY and CDR2 is SMNVEV (reference sequence).

This chain uses TRBV12-3 or TRBV12-4 with TRBJ2-1, with TRBD2 matching 8 bases. J gave up 8 bases and V 2 bases, and 5 bases lay outside the gene matches. This CDR3 contains 14 residues. CDR3 region: CASSLPGTRDEQFF. The CDR3 nucleotides are TGTGCCAGCAGTTTACCCGGGACTAGGGATGAGCAGTTCTTC.

This clonotype was seen at least ten times. The chain has TRBV2 and TRBJ2-2, with 8 bases matching TRBD1. Trimming removed 7 bases from V and 5 bases from J; junction bases left unmatched: 9. CDR1 SNHLY and CDR2 FYNNEI come from the germline V gene. The CDR3 contains 15 residues. CDR3 in amino acids: CASKRGTGGTGELFF. CDR3 bases: TGTGCCAGCAAAAGGGGGACAGGTGGAACCGGGGAGCTGTTTTTT. Full variable domain (missing parts from reference TRBV2 and TRBJ2-2): EPEVTQTPSHQVTQMGQEVILRCVPISNHLYFYWYRQILGQKVEFLVSFYNNEISEKSEIFDDQFSVERPDGSNFTLKIRSTKLEDSAMYFCASKRGTGGTGELFFGEGSRLTVL.

This clonotype has a count of ten or more. The chain combines TRBV27 with TRBJ1-1; possibly TRBD1 for D (5 bases). The ends were cut back, 7 bases at V and 5 bases at J, with 20 bases in the middle. CDR3 size: 15 residues. CDR1 and CDR2 from the germline V gene are MNHEY and SMNVEV (reference sequence). CDR3 nucleotide sequence: TGTGCCAGCACCCCAGTGGGGACGGGTCGGACTGAAGCTTTCTTT. Translation: CASTPVGTGRTEAFF.

This clonotype was seen a handful of times. J is TRBJ2-3 and V is TRBV19; 9 bases map to TRBD1. The CDR3 runs 15 residues. The germline V gene has CDR1 LNHDA and CDR2 SQIVND (reference sequence). The junction had 6 bases not matched to a gene; V was cut back by 2 bases and J by 6 bases. CDR3 sequence (DNA): TGTGCCAGTAGTATAAACACAGGGGGCGCGGATACGCAGTATTTT. It encodes CASSINTGGADTQYF.

In this sample, this clonotype turned up a few times. The rearrangement uses TRBV20-1 and TRBJ2-2; 11 bases are shared with TRBD2. CDR3 length: 15 residues. V lost 5 bases and J lost 8; bases outside the gene matches: 10. CDR1 is DFQATT and CDR2 is SNEGSKA in the germline V gene (reference sequence). The CDR3 here is CSAPPPSGRSGELFF. DNA for the CDR3: TGCAGTGCTCCCCCCCCTAGCGGGAGGTCAGGGGAGCTGTTTTTT.

The chain employs TRBV5-5 and TRBJ2-6; weak D call: TRBD2 (5 bases). Germline V CDR1 and CDR2: SGHKS, YYEKEE (reference sequence). Trimming took off 1 base at V and 1 base at J, with 15 bases between the two ends. The CDR3 sequence is 18 residues long. CDR3 DNA: TGTGCCAGCAGCTTGTTCCCTACCGGAGGATCTGGGGCCAACGTCCTGACTTTC. Amino acid sequence: CASSLFPTGGSGANVLTF.

This clonotype appeared a few times. The chain recombines TRBV6-1 with TRBJ1-3; no reliable D call. From germline, CDR1 is MNHNS and CDR2 SASEGT. V shed 4 bases and J shed 0 bases, with 13 bases lying between them. The CDR3 contains 16 residues. The CDR3 sequence: CASSGTGPSSGNTIYF. The CDR3 DNA sequence: TGTGCCAGCAGTGGTACCGGACCGAGCTCTGGAAACACCATATATTTT.

This clonotype was counted ten times or more. This chain connects TRBV28 to TRBJ2-5; D call uncertain. The germline V and J ends were trimmed by 8 bases and 5 bases, with 21 bases remaining between them. The germline CDR1 and CDR2 sequences are MDHEN and SYDVKM. This CDR3 comprises 15 residues. The CDR3: CASCFSGVGKETQYF. DNA of the CDR3: TGTGCCAGCTGCTTTTCTGGAGTGGGTAAGGAGACCCAGTACTTC.

This clonotype was seen many times. The rearrangement links TRBV20-1 to TRBJ1-5; TRBD1 is a possible D gene (6 bases). The germline gives CDR1 DFQATT, CDR2 SNEGSKA (reference sequence). V was clipped by 3 bases and J by 7 bases, with 16 bases between them. CDR3 length: 14 residues. This CDR3 reads CSASWGQEWQPQHF. In nucleotides, the CDR3 is TGCAGTGCTAGTTGGGGGCAGGAATGGCAGCCCCAGCATTTT.

For this clonotype: One end of the junction does not line up with germline, which may come from a read error. The chain joins TRBV5-1 to TRBJ2-3, with D possibly being TRBD1 (6 bases). Germline V lookup: CDR1 SGHRS, CDR2 YFSETQ. The CDR3 consists of 16 residues. This CDR3 reads CTSSLAGGAVTDTQYF. CDR3 in DNA: TGCACCAGCAGCTTGGCTGGGGGCGCCGTCACAGATACGCAGTATTTT.

The count of this clonotype is one. The V call is TRBV5-1, the J call TRBJ2-1; D remains ambiguous. The CDR3 covers 12 residues. Trimming cost V 4 bases and J 12 bases, with 14 bases left between them. The germline CDR1 and CDR2 sequences are SGHRS and YFSETQ. The CDR3: CASSIDLDGQFF. The CDR3 DNA follows: TGCGCCAGCAGCATCGACCTGGATGGGCAGTTCTTC.

This clonotype was seen a few times. DNA for the CDR3: TGTGCCAGCAGCACACTAGCGGGAGAGCCCGGGGAGCTGTTTTTT. Its translation is CASSTLAGEPGELFF. The rearrangement uses TRBV12-3 or TRBV12-4 and TRBJ2-2; 11 bases are shared with TRBD2. The V gene end was trimmed by 6 bases and the J gene end by 6 bases; junction bases not matched to a gene: 6. This CDR3 region has 15 residues.

In regard to this clonotype: This likely comes from a read error, as the CDR3 has no conserved phenylalanine or tryptophan at its end. This rearrangement joins TRBV5-5 to TRBJ2-5, with D possibly called TRBD1 or TRBD2 (5 bases each). V lost 5 bases and J lost 2, with 13 bases in between. Per germline, CDR1 SGHKS and CDR2 YYEKEE (reference sequence). The CDR3 has 14 residues. CDR3 region: CASRRGALQETQYL. In DNA, the CDR3 is TGTGCCAGCAGACGAGGGGCACTTCAAGAGACCCAGTACCTC.

The chain joins TRBV7-3 to TRBJ2-3; D possibly corresponds to TRBD1 (6 bases). From germline, CDR1 is SGHTA and CDR2 FQGTGA. Deletions cut 6 bases from V and 6 bases from J, with 13 bases between. The CDR3 covers 13 residues. CDR3 bases: TGTGCCAGCAGTCCAGACAGGTTCGATACGCAGTATTTT. Amino acid sequence: CASSPDRFDTQYF.

Many counts were recorded for this clonotype. This could be a read error, since a much larger clone is one nucleotide away. The chain combines TRBV28 with TRBJ2-7, with TRBD1 as a possible D gene (6 bases). CDR3 size: 13 residues. Germline V gene sequence: CDR1 MDHEN, CDR2 SYDVKM. V lost 6 bases to trimming and J lost 4 bases, with 13 bases between them. CDR3: CASRRTVRYEQYF. CDR3 DNA: TGTGCCAGCAGAAGGACAGTCAGGTACGAGCAGTACTTC.

This clonotype was recorded at least ten times. V and J are TRBV12-3 or TRBV12-4 and TRBJ2-1; no definite D call. V lost 5 bases, J lost 8 bases, and 16 bases lay in between. The CDR3 has 14 residues. The CDR3 loop is CASSKPGSLDEQFF. The CDR3 region has the DNA TGTGCCAGCAGTAAGCCAGGCTCTTTAGATGAGCAGTTCTTC.

The chain combines TRBV12-3 or TRBV12-4 with TRBJ1-1, with D hard to call. With 3 bases removed from V and 0 bases from J, the gap between germline ends came to 8 bases. The CDR3 is 14 residues long. The CDR3 spells CASSFSSMNTEAFF. In DNA form, the CDR3 reads TGTGCCAGCAGTTTCTCGAGCATGAACACTGAAGCTTTCTTT.

This clonotype came up a few times. V is TRBV6-6 and J is TRBJ2-1; D gene unclear. Germline values: CDR1 MNHNY, CDR2 SVGAGI (reference sequence). Trimming took off 0 bases at V and 9 bases at J, with 18 bases between the two ends. CDR3 length equals 16 residues. CDR3 DNA: TGTGCCAGCAGTTACTCTCGGATTAGAGTGGTGGGTGAGCAGTTCTTC. Translated, it gives CASSYSRIRVVGEQFF.